The TCR beta chain under discussion was sequenced for a study of T cell responses to AZD1222 COVID-19 vaccine (dated by TCRdb to about 2021). Regarding the complete study: TCR sequencing was performed for 230 to 250 trial participants, of whom approximately 200 were given two doses of AZD1222 and approximately 25 were given two doses of MenACWY control vaccine. Trial participants were enrolled into age subgroups of 18-55, 56-69 and 70-plus years, which contained 148, 28 and 57 TCR-sequenced participants, respectively. What the study reported, not specific to this receptor: Participants were mostly white British, with more females than males. The authors suggested clonal diversity may have been underestimated. Spike-specific TCR breadth and depth rose significantly after two AZD1222 doses compared with day 0 and with MenACWY recipients. Conclusions about previously exposed vaccinees are limited because only a handful of AZD1222 recipients were SARS-CoV-2 seropositive at baseline. No day 14 peak-response samples were available, so repertoires were characterized only after the peak T cell response. Reportedly, almost half of the unique spike-specific TCRs recognized epitopes lying outside the regions that are mutated in the B.1.351 and B.1.1.7 variants. In the small 56-69-year group, the increase in depth fell short of significance, most likely because of low power. The vaccine-associated CD4 TCRs covered the entire spike protein, and the dominant responses fell in regions 160-218 and 743-854.

The CDR3 regions of human TCRbeta chains were subjected to immunosequencing. On the study's bioinformatics: TCRs in the repertoires were matched against a reference library of SARS-CoV-2-specific TCRs that had been generated with the MIRA antigen-specificity platform. Breadth was defined as the fraction of unique TCRs that were SARS-CoV-2-associated, and depth was defined as the fraction of total T cells that were SARS-CoV-2-associated. Using the MIRA data, each spike-specific TCR was mapped to the spike region that the TCR reacts to and placed in a CD4 or CD8 class. Log10-transformed breadth and depth values were compared by one-way ANOVA with Sidak's multiple comparisons tests. What TCRdb holds here is the immuneACCESS table cut down to in-frame rearrangements. Part of the clones is not present; checked against another copy, under half of the missing clones reflect an unresolved V gene, and the others are unexplained. That table furnishes V, J and clone size, whereas the DNA furnished D and trimming. The sample data list about 150,000 clones, and approximately 93% of these were observed just once. Roughly 1.2% of the sample is in the top ten clones.

Points on this clone: Its antigen is unknown. No per-base quality is available; no much larger clone lies one base away.

This specimen's time point label, interpreted: about 28 days (+/-7) after the second vaccine dose. AZD1222 recipients given second doses at about 4 weeks or at about 12 weeks were pooled, since spike-specific TCR depth and breadth were not found to differ between the two schedules. Vaccinee samples were obtained from the UK trials COV001 and COV002, which included a single-blind randomized controlled phase 2/3 trial of AZD1222 (ChAdOx1 nCoV-19) in healthy adults. For TCRbeta chain sequencing, PBMC samples were collected from trial participants at day 0 and at day 28 after the second dose. CDR1 SGHKS and CDR2 YYEKEE were looked up in the germline V gene (reference sequence). V is cut by 7 bases and J by 4 bases, and the space between the germline ends is 3 bases. The CDR3 runs 10 residues from the cysteine to the phenylalanine. Only CDR3 DNA remains: 30 bases, in frame from the first base.

The sample consisted of peripheral blood, taken 28 days after the second AZD1222 dose. The receptor was isolated from an adult who received the AZD1222 COVID-19 vaccine. Rearrangement joined TRBV5-5 to TRBJ1-3, with no confident D gene call. The CDR3 protein is CASHGNTIYF. The DNA reads TGTGCCAGCCACGGAAACACCATATATTTT.